The rows below give T cell receptor beta chains drawn from one sample of a study of cytomegalovirus exposure and HLA in healthy donors. Repertoires were generated with immunoSEQ multiplex PCR, while TCRdb's copy carries only in-frame clones and drops some. The repertoire holds 60,000 to 65,000 clones, about 72% seen once, with roughly 23% in the top ten. Sequenced: PBMCs. Receptors were obtained from a man aged 50 or older in good health and CMV-seropositive. CDR3s include the opening cysteine and the closing phenylalanine or tryptophan. D genes are given only for firm matches. Clone size is shown for a subset of rows, as once, few, many or a class of expanded clone.

- TRBJ2-3 TRBV6-1 - CASSVPPPGTPHRTDTQYF TGTGCCAGCAGTGTACCGCCTCCCGGGACTCCACACCGCACAGATACGCAGTATTTT
- TRBJ1-2 TRBV7-9 - CASSLAVQLYGYTF TGTGCCAGCAGCTTAGCGGTACAGCTCTATGGCTACACCTTC
- TRBJ1-4 TRBV11-3 TRBD1 CASSLDRQGDNEKLFF TGTGCCAGCAGCTTGGATAGACAGGGAGATAATGAAAAACTGTTTTTT
- TRBJ1-4 TRBV19 - CASSHGGVNEKLFF TGTGCCAGTAGTCACGGGGGGGTTAATGAAAAACTGTTTTTT
once TRBJ1-2 TRBV9 - CASSPQQGGGYGYTF TGTGCCAGCAGCCCACAACAGGGTGGAGGCTATGGCTACACCTTC
once TRBJ2-5 TRBV5-6 - CASSLARSGTPQETQYF TGTGCCAGCAGCTTGGCCAGGAGCGGGACACCCCAAGAGACCCAGTACTTC
- TRBJ2-3 TRBV5-1 TRBD1 CASSLEGTGVADTQYF TGCGCCAGCAGCTTGGAGGGGACAGGGGTCGCAGATACGCAGTATTTT
- TRBJ1-4 TRBV7-8 TRBD1 CASSLARNRGQGEKLFF TGTGCCAGCAGCTTAGCAAGAAACAGGGGGCAGGGTGAAAAACTGTTTTTT
- TRBJ2-1 TRBV9 TRBD2 CASSVVSGSVGEQFF TGTGCCAGCAGCGTAGTTAGCGGGAGCGTCGGTGAGCAGTTCTTC
- TRBJ2-7 TRBV7-9 TRBD1 CASSLDRVHYEQYF TGTGCCAGCAGCCTTGACAGGGTTCACTACGAGCAGTACTTC
few TRBJ1-5 TRBV18 - CASSPDSGSQPQHF TGTGCCAGCTCACCAGACAGTGGTAGTCAGCCCCAGCATTTT
few TRBJ2-2 TRBV9 TRBD2 CASSVELAGNTGELFF TGTGCCAGCAGCGTAGAACTAGCGGGCAACACCGGGGAGCTGTTTTTT
- TRBJ1-1 TRBV27 - CATRGTMNTEAFF TGTGCCACGAGGGGGACCATGAACACTGAAGCTTTCTTT
- TRBJ2-3 TRBV10-3 TRBD2 CAISGPGTSGRVLNTDTQYF TGTGCCATCAGTGGCCCCGGGACTAGCGGGAGGGTGCTAAACACAGATACGCAGTATTTT
- TRBJ1-4 TRBV5-6 - CASSLPGEGTNEKLFF TGTGCCAGCAGCCTTCCGGGGGAAGGTACTAATGAAAAACTGTTTTTT
- TRBJ1-1 TRBV7-8 TRBD1 CASSLTGGTEAFF TGTGCCAGCAGCTTAACAGGGGGCACTGAAGCTTTCTTT
few TRBJ2-7 TRBV5-1 TRBD2 CASNPLAGGNEQYF TGCGCCAGCAACCCTCTAGCGGGGGGGAACGAGCAGTACTTC
- TRBJ2-5 TRBV29-1 TRBD2 CSVSGTTQETQYF TGCAGCGTTTCCGGGACTACCCAAGAGACCCAGTACTTC
- TRBJ2-1 TRBV4-2 - CASSHPGGSYNEQFF TGTGCCAGCAGCCACCCCGGGGGATCCTACAATGAGCAGTTCTTC
- TRBJ2-3 TRBV7-9 - CASSFNTDTQYF TGTGCCAGCAGCTTCAACACAGATACGCAGTATTTT
- TRBJ2-1 TRBV29-1 - CSVEVELGGFEQFF TGCAGCGTTGAAGTGGAACTAGGCGGGTTCGAGCAGTTCTTC
- TRBJ2-5 TRBV18 TRBD1 CASSPRTGQGWQETQYF TGTGCCAGCTCACCAAGGACGGGACAGGGATGGCAAGAGACCCAGTACTTC
- TRBJ2-3 TRBV28 TRBD2 CASSLPLAGGPYTQYF TGTGCCAGCAGTCTACCACTAGCGGGAGGGCCATATACGCAGTATTTT
- TRBJ2-3 TRBV5-4 TRBD2 CASSLPSGRAPTQYF TGTGCCAGCAGCCTCCCGAGCGGGAGGGCCCCTACGCAGTATTTT
- TRBJ2-1 TRBV14 TRBD2 CASSQEGRTSGLYNEQFF TGTGCCAGCAGCCAAGAAGGAAGGACTAGCGGCCTCTACAATGAGCAGTTCTTC
- TRBJ1-5 TRBV6-1 TRBD1 CASRTTGDSQPQHF TGTGCCAGCAGGACGACAGGGGATAGTCAGCCCCAGCATTTT
- TRBJ1-2 TRBV2 - CASSEGQFYGYTF TGTGCCAGCAGTGAAGGGCAGTTCTATGGCTACACCTTC
- TRBJ1-2 TRBV27 - CASSLRPRGEANYGYTF TGTGCCAGCAGTTTACGGCCCCGGGGAGAAGCTAACTATGGCTACACCTTC
- TRBJ2-1 TRBV27 - CASSRATNEQFF TGTGCCAGCAGTCGAGCGACCAATGAGCAGTTCTTC
- TRBJ1-1 TRBV19 TRBD1 CASSPSGGLNTEAFF TGTGCCAGTAGTCCCTCAGGGGGCCTTAACACTGAAGCTTTCTTT
- TRBJ2-1 TRBV9 - CASSVTGAGNEQFF TGTGCCAGCAGCGTAACAGGGGCGGGGAATGAGCAGTTCTTC
- TRBJ2-3 TRBV29-1 TRBD1 CSVEGDRGTDTQYF TGCAGCGTTGAAGGTGACAGGGGCACAGATACGCAGTATTTT
few TRBJ1-1 TRBV2 - CASSARDTNTEAFF TGTGCCAGCAGTGCCCGGGATACCAACACTGAAGCTTTCTTT
- TRBJ1-5 TRBV6-5 - CASSYMANQPQHF TGTGCCAGCAGTTACATGGCCAATCAGCCCCAGCATTTT
once TRBJ1-4 TRBV7-2 TRBD1 CASSPHPPSGGQSKLFF TGTGCCAGCAGCCCCCACCCACCTTCAGGGGGGCAGAGTAAACTGTTTTTT
- TRBJ2-5 TRBV29-1 TRBD2 CSVGLASGEGTQYF TGCAGCGTTGGGTTGGCTAGCGGGGAGGGGACCCAGTACTTC
- TRBJ2-7 TRBV11-2 TRBD2 CASSLGAGGAYEQYF TGTGCCAGCAGCTTAGGAGCGGGGGGGGCCTACGAGCAGTACTTC
- TRBJ2-7 TRBV6-5 TRBD1 CASRPTGDSYEQYF TGTGCCAGCAGACCAACAGGGGACTCCTACGAGCAGTACTTC
- TRBJ2-3 TRBV5-1 - CATKSGSTDTQYF TGCGCCACCAAGTCGGGGAGCACAGATACGCAGTATTTT
- TRBJ1-6 TRBV25-1 TRBD1 CASSVVTGGGPLHF TGTGCCAGCAGTGTGGTAACAGGGGGTGGACCCCTCCACTTT
- TRBJ2-5 TRBV27 TRBD1 CASRGITGQGTSYF TGTGCCAGCAGGGGTATTACGGGACAGGGGACTTCGTACTTC
- TRBJ2-1 TRBV9 - CASSVRGQNNEQFF TGTGCCAGCAGCGTACGAGGGCAGAACAATGAGCAGTTCTTC
- TRBJ2-3 TRBV6-5 TRBD1 CARLGQGTDTQYF TGTGCTCGTCTGGGACAGGGCACAGATACGCAGTATTTT
- TRBJ1-4 TRBV2 - CASSPRGGSEKLFF TGTGCCAGCAGCCCCCGGGGGGGGTCTGAAAAACTGTTTTTT